Each of the 22 T cell receptor beta chains below was sequenced from the same sample in a study of cytomegalovirus exposure and HLA in healthy donors. Primers for the PCR totalled 60 Vbeta and 13 Jbeta. Only in-frame clones appear in the TCRdb table, and some are missing; sequencing was by immunoSEQ multiplex PCR. The data hold around 200,000 clones, with around 83% observed a single time. The material sequenced was PBMCs. Receptors were obtained from a man aged 50-60 years in good health and CMV-seronegative.

The chain links TRBV7-2 to TRBJ1-5, with TRBD1 matching 9 bases. Germline assignment: CDR1 SGHTA and CDR2 FQGNSA. The junction had 10 bases not matched to a gene; V was cut back by 1 base and J by 9 bases. The CDR3 is made up of 16 amino acids. CDR3 bases: TGTGCCAGCAGCTTAGGGGGACAGGGCTGGGGCGGGCCCCAGCATTTT. Translation gives CASSLGGQGWGGPQHF.

This chain uses TRBV11-3 with TRBJ2-5; the match to TRBD1 covers 8 bases. CDR3 length: 14 residues. Germline V gives CDR1 SGHNT, CDR2 YENEEA. J was trimmed by 4 bases and V by 5 bases; bases with no gene match: 6. CDR3 residues: CASSLSGGGETQYF. For the CDR3, the DNA is TGTGCCAGCAGCCTATCAGGGGGCGGAGAGACCCAGTACTTC.

V and J are TRBV7-2 and TRBJ2-2; 10 bases align to TRBD2. Unmatched junction bases numbered 3, after V lost 3 bases and J lost 2 bases. CDR3 length: 16 residues. Per the germline V gene, CDR1 is SGHTA and CDR2 is FQGNSA. The CDR3 nucleotides are TGTGCCAGCAGCTTGACTAGCGGGTCTAACACCGGGGAGCTGTTTTTT. Translated: CASSLTSGSNTGELFF.

The chain employs TRBV29-1 and TRBJ2-7, with D perhaps matching TRBD2 (5 bases). V lost 5 bases to trimming and J lost 0 bases, with 8 bases between them. From germline, CDR1 is SQVTM and CDR2 ANQGSEA. The length of the CDR3 is 12 residues. The CDR3 bases are TGCAGCGTTTGGGAGAGCTCCTACGAGCAGTACTTC. It yields the protein CSVWESSYEQYF.

CDR3 amino acids: CASSYSAQGGGELFF. The CDR3 DNA reads as TGTGCCAGCAGTTACTCGGCGCAGGGAGGCGGGGAGCTGTTTTTT. The chain employs TRBV6-5 and TRBJ2-2; a possible D gene is TRBD2 (6 bases). The V gene's germline CDR1 is MNHEY and CDR2 SVGAGI. The length of the CDR3 is 15 residues. Deletions cut 0 bases from V and 7 bases from J, with 12 bases between.

The chain combines TRBV30 with TRBJ1-2, with D perhaps TRBD1 (5 bases). Germline CDR1 and CDR2: GTSNPN and SVGIG (reference sequence). This CDR3 is built from 14 residues. The ends were cut back, 3 bases at V and 3 bases at J, with 14 bases in the middle. CDR3 nucleotide sequence: TGTGCCTGGAGGCCCCAGGGAACTTACTATGGCTACACCTTC. This sequence encodes CAWRPQGTYYGYTF.

This clone was detected once. The V gene is TRBV10-3, the J gene TRBJ1-1, with D perhaps matching TRBD1 (6 bases). Germline V gene sequence: CDR1 ENHRY, CDR2 SYGVKD. The CDR3 spans 14 residues. Trimming cost V 6 bases and J 3 bases, with 14 bases left between them. CDR3 nucleotide sequence: TGTGCCATCAGGAAGACAGGAGAGGACACTGAAGCTTTCTTT. It yields the protein CAIRKTGEDTEAFF.

This chain connects TRBV9 to TRBJ1-1, with D hard to call. Trimming shortened V by 6 bases and J by 2 bases, and 11 bases separated the two germline ends. The germline V gene has CDR1 SGDLS and CDR2 YYNGEE. The CDR3 runs to 13 residues. This chain's CDR3 is CASTPYSNTEAFF. The CDR3 bases are TGTGCCAGCACCCCTTACAGCAACACTGAAGCTTTCTTT.

This clone was counted a single time. The V and J genes are TRBV19 and TRBJ2-4; the match to TRBD1 covers 7 bases. The CDR3 has 17 amino acids. With 3 bases clipped from V and 2 bases from J, the junction kept 10 bases outside the gene matches. Germline lookup yields CDR1 LNHDA and CDR2 SQIVND (reference sequence). CDR3 sequence reads: CASSIWGQGVSKNIQYF. The CDR3 bases are TGTGCCAGTAGTATTTGGGGGCAGGGGGTTTCCAAAAACATTCAGTACTTC.

This clone was recorded once. The chain employs TRBV5-1 and TRBJ2-3, with 8 positions matching TRBD1. J gave up 0 bases and V 2 bases, and 5 bases lay outside the gene matches. CDR1 is SGHRS, CDR2 YFSETQ, per germline. This CDR3 has 16 amino acids. For the CDR3, the DNA is TGCGCCAGCAGCTTTGACAGGGGTAAAAGCACAGATACGCAGTATTTT. Amino acids: CASSFDRGKSTDTQYF. Using reference TRBV5-1 and TRBJ2-3 for the parts outside the CDR3, the full variable domain is KAGVTQTPRYLIKTRGQQVTLSCSPISGHRSVSWYQQTPGQGLQFLFEYFSETQRNKGNFPGRFSGRQFSNSRSEMNVSTLELGDSALYLCASSFDRGKSTDTQYFGPGTRLTVL.

This chain links TRBV30 with TRBJ2-7; TRBD2 agrees at 13 bases. Germline V lookup: CDR1 GTSNPN, CDR2 SVGIG (reference sequence). J gave up 3 bases and V 2 bases, and 4 bases lay outside the gene matches. The CDR3 runs 15 residues. The CDR3 coding sequence is TGTGCCTGGAGTAAAGGACTAGCGGGAGTCTACGAGCAGTACTTC. This codes for CAWSKGLAGVYEQYF.

The CDR3, as DNA: TGTGCCAGCAGCGTAGACCAGGGTGACACTGAAGCTTTCTTT. It codes for CASSVDQGDTEAFF. The chain uses TRBV9 and TRBJ1-1; D is perhaps TRBD1 (5 bases). The CDR3 is 14 amino acids. Trimming shortened V by 0 bases and J by 3 bases, and 9 bases separated the two germline ends. Germline lookup yields CDR1 SGDLS and CDR2 YYNGEE.

The J gene is TRBJ1-5, the V gene TRBV10-3, with a weak D call TRBD1 (5 bases). Looked up from germline, CDR1 is ENHRY and CDR2 is SYGVKD. The CDR3 runs to 13 residues. V was trimmed by 8 bases and J by 5 bases, leaving 13 bases between them. The CDR3 sequence is CAIGGDSHQPQHF. In DNA, the CDR3 is TGTGCCATCGGCGGTGACAGCCATCAGCCCCAGCATTTT.

The V and J genes are TRBV19 and TRBJ1-2; D is unresolved. The V end lost 3 bases, the J end lost 7 bases, and 12 bases lay between the germline ends. Germline lookup yields CDR1 LNHDA and CDR2 SQIVND (reference sequence). This CDR3 spans 13 amino acids. CDR3 nucleotides: TGTGCCAGTAGTATGCCAGAGACTGGTGGCTACACCTTC. It translates to CASSMPETGGYTF.

V is TRBV9 and J is TRBJ1-3; TRBD1 matches at 8 bases. Per germline, CDR1 SGDLS and CDR2 YYNGEE. This CDR3 has 16 residues. The V and J ends lost 0 bases and 6 bases, in that order; junction bases with no gene match: 8. The CDR3 loop reads CASSVDPGQAENTIYF. CDR3 DNA sequence: TGTGCCAGCAGCGTAGATCCGGGACAGGCGGAAAACACCATATATTTT.

With respect to this clone: The sample has other DNA sequences that encode this CDR3 too. CDR3 region: CAWSATDTQYF. In DNA, the CDR3 is TGTGCCTGGAGTGCGACAGATACGCAGTATTTT. This chain connects TRBV30 to TRBJ2-3; D call uncertain. Trimming took off 1 base at V and 3 bases at J, with 2 bases between the two ends. Per germline, CDR1 GTSNPN and CDR2 SVGIG (reference sequence). This CDR3 spans 11 amino acids. The variable domain in full, completed from reference TRBV30 and TRBJ2-3, reads SQTIHQWPATLVQPVGSPLSLECTVEGTSNPNLYWYRQAAGRGLQLLFYSVGIGQISSEVPQNLSASRPQDRQFILSSKKLLLSDSGFYLCAWSATDTQYFGPGTRLTVL.

The table lists this clone with a count of one. V gene TRBV19 combines with J gene TRBJ2-7, with 8 bases matching TRBD1. The CDR3 spans 12 residues. The junction had 5 bases not matched to a gene; V was cut back by 7 bases and J by 6 bases. CDR1 is LNHDA, CDR2 SQIVND, per germline (reference sequence). CDR3 amino acids: CASTDRAGEQYF. Here the CDR3 DNA reads TGTGCCAGTACGGACAGGGCTGGCGAGCAGTACTTC. The whole variable domain, remainder taken from reference TRBV19 and TRBJ2-7, is DGGITQSPKYLFRKEGQNVTLSCEQNLNHDAMYWYRQDPGQGLRLIYYSQIVNDFQKGDIAEGYSVSREKKESFPLTVTSAQKNPTAFYLCASTDRAGEQYFGPGTRLTVT.

A few counts support this clone. CDR3 amino acids: CASSERGLEAFF. The CDR3 DNA follows: TGTGCCAGCAGTGAAAGGGGGCTAGAAGCTTTCTTT. The chain is built from TRBV6-1 and TRBJ1-1; 7 bases map to TRBD1. Germline CDR1 is MNHNS and CDR2 is SASEGT. The V segment lost 2 bases and the J segment 8 bases; nucleotides outside the gene matches: 2. The CDR3 is 12 residues long.

The chain has TRBV7-3 and TRBJ2-3; 7 bases line up with TRBD1. The CDR3 spans 13 residues. In germline, CDR1 is SGHTA, CDR2 FQGTGA. Trimming took 4 bases from V and 7 from J; bases not matched to a gene: 5. Here the CDR3 reads CASSSSRGNTQYF. The CDR3 DNA reads TGTGCCAGCAGCTCTTCCAGGGGGAATACGCAGTATTTT.

CDR3 protein: CASSLAYQPQHF. The CDR3 nucleotides are TGTGCCAGCAGCTTGGCCTATCAGCCCCAGCATTTT. The chain couples TRBV5-8 to TRBJ1-5, with D unclear. Germline V gives CDR1 SGHTS, CDR2 YDEGEE. Trimming took off 0 bases at V and 5 bases at J, with 3 bases between the two ends. The CDR3 extends over 12 amino acids.

This clone occurred once. The genes are TRBV5-6 and TRBJ1-1, with TRBD1 matching over 8 bases. CDR3 size: 17 residues. Germline V gene sequence: CDR1 SGHDT, CDR2 YYEEEE. V gave up 0 bases and J gave up 0 bases; unmatched junction bases: 7. The CDR3 region is CASSLDTGGGMNTEAFF. The CDR3 DNA is TGTGCCAGCAGCTTGGATACAGGGGGAGGGATGAACACTGAAGCTTTCTTT.

The chain has TRBV4-3 and TRBJ1-3; no definite D call. This CDR3 is 18 amino acids long. Germline V gene data show CDR1 as LGHNA and CDR2 as YSLEER. Trimming took off 1 base at V and 0 bases at J, with 16 bases between the two ends. CDR3 nucleotides: TGCGCCAGCAGCCAAGGGTGGGTGGGCACCAGCTCTGGAAACACCATATATTTT. This encodes CASSQGWVGTSSGNTIYF.